Here is one T cell receptor (beta chain) with its context. This entry comes from a study of blood T cells in healthy people across ages. Combining a sample-barcoded 5' primer with a J-beta primer mix, a second PCR ran for roughly 6 to 12 cycles. A single record per CDR3 protein comes from TCRdb applying MiXCR to the 5' RACE reads. The sample holds approximately 800,000 distinct CDR3 sequences, 58% seen once. Germline values: CDR1 LGHDT, CDR2 YNNKEL (reference sequence). Trimming stripped 3 bases from V and 9 bases from J, with 6 bases between. This CDR3 spans 10 amino acids. This receptor was taken from a man aged 30-40 years in good health. Material for sequencing was blood. V gene TRBV3-1 combines with J gene TRBJ2-7; no clear D gene. DNA of the CDR3: TGTGCCAGCAGCCATCCTGGGCAGTACTTC. Amino acids: CASSHPGQYF.